A few counts support the clone carrying this TCR beta chain. The antigen remains undetermined. The entry originates in a study of CD8 T cells in ankylosing spondylitis. Study-level results: Eight or nine highly homologous variants formed a TCR beta motif that appeared characteristic of ankylosing spondylitis blood.

TCRdb re-analysed the 5' RACE reads in MiXCR, keeping a single row per CDR3 protein. This table has about 340,000 distinct CDR3 sequences, 8% appearing once. This receptor was identified in a male donor with ankylosing spondylitis. Sequencing was carried out using blood, either unsorted or a sorted T cell fraction (not recorded which).

Here the CDR3 reads CASSTRDGNEQFF. The CDR3 nucleotides are TGCGCCAGCAGCACCAGGGACGGAAATGAGCAGTTCTTC. This chain uses TRBV5-1 with TRBJ2-1, with D possibly called TRBD1 or TRBD2 (5 bases each). Germline V gene lookup returns CDR1 SGHRS and CDR2 YFSETQ. The length of the CDR3 is 13 residues. V was cut by 4 bases and J by 7 bases, with 12 bases left in between.